Sequencing of this TCR beta chain was carried out in a study of shared T cell receptors in the human thymus. In its sample, this clone was seen once. Trimming shortened V by 0 bases and J by 7 bases, and 19 bases separated the two germline ends. CDR3 length: 18 amino acids. Germline CDR1 and CDR2: MGHRA and YSYEKL. Here immunoSEQ multiplex PCR was the method, and the copy in TCRdb shows in-frame clones only, minus some. Of around 340,000 clones detected, around 93% appear once; the ten largest clones hold roughly 0.02%. This clonotype was obtained from a human donor. The sample comprised thymocytes. This chain joins TRBV4-1 and TRBJ1-6; perhaps TRBD1 as D (5 bases). The DNA of the CDR3 is TGCGCCAGCAGCCAAGAAGATACGGGGGGAAGAGGGAATTCACCCCTCCACTTT. Residues: CASSQEDTGGRGNSPLHF.